The rows below give T cell receptor beta chains drawn from one sample of a study of blood T cell repertoires in COVID-19. Profiling relied on immunoSEQ multiplex PCR, and the TCRdb table lists in-frame clones only, not all of them. The table shows some 70,000 clones, with about 86% occurring only once. The material sequenced was peripheral blood. These receptors were collected from a man aged 50 or older with active COVID-19. The CDR3 runs from the conserved cysteine through the conserved F or W. D genes are given only for firm matches. The listing skips clone size in some rows; elsewhere it reads once, few, many or a size class.

V gene	J gene	D gene	clone size	CDR3 protein	CDR3 DNA
TRBV4-2	TRBJ2-1	TRBD2	-	CASSPGLAGGAVSYNEQFF	TGTGCCAGCAGCCCGGGGCTAGCGGGAGGCGCGGTATCCTACAATGAGCAGTTCTTC
TRBV7-2	TRBJ2-2	-	-	CASSLDLNTGELFF	TGTGCCAGCAGCTTGGACTTGAACACCGGGGAGCTGTTTTTT
TRBV19	TRBJ1-3	TRBD1	-	CATRETGPGNTIYF	TGTGCTACAAGAGAGACAGGGCCTGGAAACACCATATATTTT
TRBV7-9	TRBJ2-5	TRBD2	-	CASSSLAGGPSGTETQYF	TGTGCCAGCAGCTCACTAGCGGGAGGGCCCTCCGGCACGGAGACCCAGTACTTC
TRBV19	TRBJ1-2	-	-	CASSTPGANYGYTF	TGTGCCAGTAGTACCCCAGGGGCTAACTATGGCTACACCTTC
TRBV14	TRBJ2-5	-	few	CASSQVRGETQYF	TGTGCCAGCAGCCAAGTCCGCGGGGAGACCCAGTACTTC
TRBV18	TRBJ2-3	-	-	CASSPRGTDTQYF	TGTGCCAGCTCCCCCAGGGGCACAGATACGCAGTATTTT
TRBV7-8	TRBJ1-5	TRBD1	once	CASSIDRDQPQHF	TGTGCCAGCAGCATAGACAGGGATCAGCCCCAGCATTTT
TRBV18	TRBJ1-1	-	-	CASSPTGGGTEAFF	TGTGCCAGCTCACCTACGGGAGGAGGCACTGAAGCTTTCTTT
TRBV25-1	TRBJ2-1	-	-	CASSEWGSSSYNEQFF	TGTGCCAGCAGTGAATGGGGCAGTAGCTCCTACAATGAGCAGTTCTTC
TRBV10-2	TRBJ2-7	-	-	CASSDSGFGYEQYF	TGCGCCAGCAGTGATTCGGGGTTCGGCTACGAGCAGTACTTC
TRBV19	TRBJ1-6	-	-	CASSIRGNNSPLHF	TGTGCCAGTAGTATTCGGGGTAATAATTCACCCCTCCACTTT
TRBV7-9	TRBJ1-1	TRBD1	-	CASTRGGQGNTEAFF	TGTGCCAGCACCCGCGGGGGACAGGGGAACACTGAAGCTTTCTTT
TRBV14	TRBJ1-6	-	-	CASSQEFDNSPLHF	TGTGCCAGCAGCCAAGAGTTCGATAATTCACCCCTCCACTTT
TRBV4-2	TRBJ2-1	-	-	CASSHAPVNEQFF	TGTGCCAGCAGCCATGCCCCGGTGAATGAGCAGTTCTTC
TRBV19	TRBJ2-1	TRBD2	-	CARRVLAGGPLRGNEQFF	TGTGCCAGACGGGTTCTAGCGGGAGGGCCCTTAAGGGGGAATGAGCAGTTCTTC